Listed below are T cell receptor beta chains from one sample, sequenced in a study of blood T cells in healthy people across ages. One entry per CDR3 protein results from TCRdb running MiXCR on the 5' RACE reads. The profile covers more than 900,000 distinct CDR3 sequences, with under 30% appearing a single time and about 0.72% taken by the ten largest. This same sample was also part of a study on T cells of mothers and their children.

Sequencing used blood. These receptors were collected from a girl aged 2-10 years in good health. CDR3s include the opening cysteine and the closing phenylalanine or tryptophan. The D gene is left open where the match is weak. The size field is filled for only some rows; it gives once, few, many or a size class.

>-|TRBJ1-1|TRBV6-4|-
TGTGCCAGCAGTGAAGCGGTGAACACTGAAGCTTTCTTT
CASSEAVNTEAFF
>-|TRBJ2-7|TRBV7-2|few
TGTGCCAGCAGCTTAGCGGACATGGGGGAGCAGTACTTC
CASSLADMGEQYF
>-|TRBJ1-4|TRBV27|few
TGTGCCAGCTCCAGGGTGGGGGCTGGGGATGAAAAACTGTTTTTT
CASSRVGAGDEKLFF
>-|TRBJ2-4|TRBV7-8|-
TGTGCCAGCAGCTTATGGGGAGGTCGGTTAGTTGCCAAAAACATTCAGTACTTC
CASSLWGGRLVAKNIQYF
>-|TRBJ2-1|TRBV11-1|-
TGTGCCAGCAGCTTCTCGGGGGACTCCTACAATGAGCAGTTCTTC
CASSFSGDSYNEQFF
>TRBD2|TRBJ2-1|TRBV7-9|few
TGTGCCAGCAGCTTAGTGAAAACCCTAGCGGGAGATGGGCAGTTCTTC
CASSLVKTLAGDGQFF
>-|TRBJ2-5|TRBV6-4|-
TGTGCCAGAGGGAAAGAGACCCAGTACTTC
CARGKETQYF
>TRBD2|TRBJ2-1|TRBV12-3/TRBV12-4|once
TGTGCCAGCAGTTTAGCGCTAGCGGCAAACAATGAGCAGTTCTTC
CASSLALAANNEQFF
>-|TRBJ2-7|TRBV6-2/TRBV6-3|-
TGTGCCAGCAGCCCTTGGAGGGGGGACTACGAGCAGTACTTC
CASSPWRGDYEQYF
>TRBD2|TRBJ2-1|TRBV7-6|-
TGTGCCAGCAGCTTAGGTGCGAGCGGGGGGGCCGATGAGCAGTTCTTC
CASSLGASGGADEQFF
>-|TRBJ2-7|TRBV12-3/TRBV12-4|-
TGTGCCAGCAGTCGGCGCACAGGACATCAGGCCCCCTACGAGCAGTACTTC
CASSRRTGHQAPYEQYF
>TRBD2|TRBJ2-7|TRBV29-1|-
TGCAGCGTTGAAGTGTCTAGCGGGGGCGGCGCCCTCTACGAGCAGTACTTC
CSVEVSSGGGALYEQYF
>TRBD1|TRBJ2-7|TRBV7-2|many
TGTGCCAGCAGGCACGCTCCGGGACAGGGTCAGGGCGAGCAGTACTTC
CASRHAPGQGQGEQYF
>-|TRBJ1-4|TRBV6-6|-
TGTGCCAGCAGTTACGGCCCGCCCCCGCGAAGAGAAAAACTGTTTTTT
CASSYGPPPRREKLFF
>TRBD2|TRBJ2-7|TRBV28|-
TGTGCCAGCGGTTCTAGCGGGAGTATCTGCGAGCAGTACTTC
CASGSSGSICEQYF
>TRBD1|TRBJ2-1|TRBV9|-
TGTGCCAGCAGCGCCGGGACAGACTACAATGAGCAGTTCTTC
CASSAGTDYNEQFF
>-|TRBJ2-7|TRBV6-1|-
TGTGCCAGCCTCGGGGGAGGAGGAAAGTACGAGCAGTACTTC
CASLGGGGKYEQYF
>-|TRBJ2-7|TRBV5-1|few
TGCGCCAGCAGCTTGGTCCCCGACAGGCCGACGGAAGAGCAGTACTTC
CASSLVPDRPTEEQYF
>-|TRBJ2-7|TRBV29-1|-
TGCAGCGTTGTCGGGGCAGGGGCCTACGAGCAGTACTTC
CSVVGAGAYEQYF
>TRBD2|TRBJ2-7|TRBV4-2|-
TGTGCCAGCAGCCAAGATTCCAGCCGGGAGGGCCACGAGCAGTACTTC
CASSQDSSREGHEQYF
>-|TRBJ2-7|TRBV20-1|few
TGCAGTGCTAGCGAACAAGGCTACGAGCAGTACTTC
CSASEQGYEQYF
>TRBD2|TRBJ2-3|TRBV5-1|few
TGCGCCAGCACCGCTAGCGGGAGCACAGATACGCAGTATTTT
CASTASGSTDTQYF
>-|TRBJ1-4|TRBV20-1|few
TGCAGTGCCCAGCTGGGCCTCGGTGGAGAAAAACTGTTTTTT
CSAQLGLGGEKLFF
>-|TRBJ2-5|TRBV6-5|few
TGTGCCAGCAGTTTTGGAGGAACCGGTCGGACCCAGTACTTC
CASSFGGTGRTQYF
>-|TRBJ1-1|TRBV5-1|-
TGCGCCAGCAGCTTGGACCCACAGGCCGGGAACACTGAAGCTTTCTTT
CASSLDPQAGNTEAFF
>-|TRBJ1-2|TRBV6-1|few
TGTGCCAGCAGCGCGTTTGGCTACACCTTC
CASSAFGYTF
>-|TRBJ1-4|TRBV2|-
TGTGCCAGCAAGGTCCTAGGAGAATCGAAACTGTTTTTT
CASKVLGESKLFF
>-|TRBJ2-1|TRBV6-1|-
TGTGCCAGCAGTGAAGGACAGGTAGGATACAATGAGCAGTTCTTC
CASSEGQVGYNEQFF
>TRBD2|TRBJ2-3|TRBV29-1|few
TGCAGCTCCCTAGCGGGGGGCTCCGATACGCAGTATTTT
CSSLAGGSDTQYF
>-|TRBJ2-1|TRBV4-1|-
TGCGCCAGCAGCCAAGATAGGGGGTTCTCCTACAATGAGCAGTTCTTC
CASSQDRGFSYNEQFF
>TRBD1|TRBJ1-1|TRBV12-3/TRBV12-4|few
TGTGCCAGCAACCCAGGGGGGCCGAACACTGAAGCTTTCTTT
CASNPGGPNTEAFF
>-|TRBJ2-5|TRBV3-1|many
TGTGCCAGCAGCCAAGCGGTTCGCGGGGAGACCCAGTACTTC
CASSQAVRGETQYF
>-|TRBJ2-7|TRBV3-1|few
TGTGCCAGCGCTCCCGAGGGGGCCTACGAGCAGTACTTC
CASAPEGAYEQYF
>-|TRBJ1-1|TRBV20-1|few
TGCAGTGCACTAGGGGGAACCACTGAAGCTTTCTTT
CSALGGTTEAFF
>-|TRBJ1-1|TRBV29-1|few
TGCAGCGTTGAAGATCCCGCGGTGGACACTGAAGCTTTCTTT
CSVEDPAVDTEAFF
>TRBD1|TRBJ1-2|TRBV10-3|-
TGTGCCATCAGCGACACGGGGGACAGAACTAACTATGGCTACACCTTC
CAISDTGDRTNYGYTF
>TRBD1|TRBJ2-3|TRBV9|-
TGTGCCAGCAGCGAGACAGGGGGCCCGCCAGATACGCAGTATTTT
CASSETGGPPDTQYF
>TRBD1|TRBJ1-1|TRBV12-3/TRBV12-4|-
TGTGCCAGCAGGGCGACAGGGGCGACCTCCGGTGAAGCTTTCTTT
CASRATGATSGEAFF
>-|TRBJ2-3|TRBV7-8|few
TGTGCCAGCAGCTTAGGCCCAGCGGGCGGGCCAACAGATACGCAGTATTTT
CASSLGPAGGPTDTQYF
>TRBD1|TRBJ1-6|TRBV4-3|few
TGCGCCAGCAGCCAAGGGATCTCGGACAGGGGGAATTCACCCCTCCACTTT
CASSQGISDRGNSPLHF
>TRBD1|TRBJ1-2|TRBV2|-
TGTGCCAGCATAGAGACAGGGGACTATGGCTACACCTTC
CASIETGDYGYTF
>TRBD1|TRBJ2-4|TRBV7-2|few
TGTGCCAGCAGCATAGGACAGGGTGGGGACATTCAGTACTTC
CASSIGQGGDIQYF
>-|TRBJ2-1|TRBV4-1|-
TGCGCCAGCAGCCAAGATAGGAATGAGCAGTTCTTC
CASSQDRNEQFF
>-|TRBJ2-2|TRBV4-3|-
TGCGCCAGCGGCCGGACAGCGAACACCGGGGAGCTGTTTTTT
CASGRTANTGELFF
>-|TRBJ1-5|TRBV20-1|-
TGCAGTGCTCCAGGACTTTTAAGTGAATATAGCAATCAACCCCAGCATTTT
CSAPGLLSEYSNQPQHF
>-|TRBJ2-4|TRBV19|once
TGTGCCAGTAGTATCCGCCTGTCCGGCAAAAACATTCAGTACTTC
CASSIRLSGKNIQYF
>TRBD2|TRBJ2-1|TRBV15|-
TGTGCCACCAGCAGAGATCTCGGGGGGGAGCTTGAGCAGTTCTTC
CATSRDLGGELEQFF
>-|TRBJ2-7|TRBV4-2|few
TGTGCCAGCAGCCAAGATTATCACGCCGGGAACTACGAGCAGTACTTC
CASSQDYHAGNYEQYF
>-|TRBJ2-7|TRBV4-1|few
TGCGCCAGCAGCCCCGAGGACAGAGTACCCTACGAGCAGTACTTC
CASSPEDRVPYEQYF
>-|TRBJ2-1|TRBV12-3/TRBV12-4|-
TGTGCCAGCAGGACTATGGACTCGTTGAATGAGCAGTTCTTC
CASRTMDSLNEQFF
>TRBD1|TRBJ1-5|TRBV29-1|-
TGCAGCGTCGCACAGGGGGGGTTAGGGCCCCAGCATTTT
CSVAQGGLGPQHF
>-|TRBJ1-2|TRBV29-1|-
TGCAGCGTTGAAAAAGGGTATGGCTACACCTTC
CSVEKGYGYTF
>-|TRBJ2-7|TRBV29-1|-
TGCAGCATAACCGGGACGGAGAAGGGCGAGCAGTACTTC
CSITGTEKGEQYF
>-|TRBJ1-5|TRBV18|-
TGTGCCAGCTCACCACTAGAAGGGCATAGCAATCAGCCCCAGCATTTT
CASSPLEGHSNQPQHF
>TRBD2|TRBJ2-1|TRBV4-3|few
TGCGCCAGCAGCCAACGGGGAGCGGGGGCCCCCCACAATGAGCAGTTCTTC
CASSQRGAGAPHNEQFF
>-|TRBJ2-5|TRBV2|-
TGTGCCAGCAGTGACATAATAGTAGAAGAGACCCAGTACTTC
CASSDIIVEETQYF
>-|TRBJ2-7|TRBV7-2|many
TGTGCCAGCAGCTTAGATGGGAACAGAAACGAGCAGTACTTC
CASSLDGNRNEQYF
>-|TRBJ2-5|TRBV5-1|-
TGCGCCAGCAGCTCCAGTTCCAGGGAGACCCAGTACTTC
CASSSSSRETQYF